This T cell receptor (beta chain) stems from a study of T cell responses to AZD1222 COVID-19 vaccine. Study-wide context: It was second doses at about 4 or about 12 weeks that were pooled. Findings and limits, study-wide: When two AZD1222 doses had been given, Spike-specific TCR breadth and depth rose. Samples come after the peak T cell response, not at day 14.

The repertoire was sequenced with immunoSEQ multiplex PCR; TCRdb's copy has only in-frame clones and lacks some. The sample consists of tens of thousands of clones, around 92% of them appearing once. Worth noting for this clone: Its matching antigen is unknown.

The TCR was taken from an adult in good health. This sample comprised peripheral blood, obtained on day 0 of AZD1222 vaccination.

In DNA, the CDR3 is TGTGCCACCAGTGACTCTCTATCGGGTAAAGAGACCCAGTACTTC. It codes for CATSDSLSGKETQYF. V is TRBV24-1 and J is TRBJ2-5; D is unclear. This CDR3 comprises 15 residues. Germline CDR1 and CDR2: KGHDR and SFDVKD. The V end was cut by 4 bases, the J end by 3 bases, with 14 bases between.